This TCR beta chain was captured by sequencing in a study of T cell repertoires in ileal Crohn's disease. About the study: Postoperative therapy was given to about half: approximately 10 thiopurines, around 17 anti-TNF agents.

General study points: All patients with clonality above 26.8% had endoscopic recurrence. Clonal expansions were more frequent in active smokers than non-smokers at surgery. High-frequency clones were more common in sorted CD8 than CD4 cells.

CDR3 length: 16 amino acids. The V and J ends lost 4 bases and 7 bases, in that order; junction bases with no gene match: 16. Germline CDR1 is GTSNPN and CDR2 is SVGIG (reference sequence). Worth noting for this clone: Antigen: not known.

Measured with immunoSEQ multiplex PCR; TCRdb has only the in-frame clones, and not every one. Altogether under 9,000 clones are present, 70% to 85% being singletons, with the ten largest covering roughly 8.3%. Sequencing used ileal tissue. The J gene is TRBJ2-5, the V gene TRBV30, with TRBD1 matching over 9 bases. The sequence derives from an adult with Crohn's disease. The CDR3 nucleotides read TGTGCCTGGACCCACCCCCGAGGGACAGGGAGTGGGACCCAGTACTTC. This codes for CAWTHPRGTGSGTQYF.